One sample yielded the 28 T cell receptor beta chains listed below, sequenced in a study of OX40 agonist ivuxolimab in advanced cancers. Libraries were constructed by the immunoSEQ multiplex PCR assay. TCRdb limited this immuneACCESS table to in-frame rearrangements with V and J called. A share of clones is missing; checked studies link under half to unresolved V genes, and the rest is unexplained. Counted in this sample were more than 45,000 clones; 80% to 90% of them appeared once. The ten largest account for 4.7% of the sample. The sequencing here drew on CD4+ or CD8+ T cells sorted from blood, taken in a trial of the OX40 agonist ivuxolimab. Source of these receptors: an adult with an advanced solid tumor such as melanoma, head and neck, liver or kidney cancer.

Only one count was recorded for this clone. This chain links TRBV9 with TRBJ1-3; D remains unclear. V was cut by 5 bases and J by 0 bases, with 12 bases left in between. The CDR3 sequence is 15 residues long. Germline lookup yields CDR1 SGDLS and CDR2 YYNGEE. The CDR3 region is CASSLGGFSGNTIYF. The CDR3 DNA reads as TGTGCCAGCAGTTTAGGAGGCTTCTCTGGAAACACCATATATTTT.

This clone has only a few counts. The chain uses TRBV9 and TRBJ2-3, with D unresolved. CDR3 length: 15 amino acids. With 0 bases removed from V and 1 base from J, the gap between germline ends came to 9 bases. The germline gives CDR1 SGDLS, CDR2 YYNGEE. CDR3 loop: CASSVAGLGTDTQYF. The CDR3 DNA reads as TGTGCCAGCAGCGTAGCTGGGCTAGGCACAGATACGCAGTATTTT.

The rearrangement joins TRBV10-2 to TRBJ2-2, with a tentative D call TRBD2 (5 bases). The germline V and J ends were trimmed by 5 bases and 0 bases, with 13 bases remaining between them. CDR3 length: 16 residues. Germline assignment: CDR1 WSHSY and CDR2 SAAADI. CDR3 in amino acids: CASSWGDLTNTGELFF. CDR3 nucleotide sequence: TGCGCCAGCAGTTGGGGAGATCTCACGAACACCGGGGAGCTGTTTTTT.

This rearrangement joins TRBV7-2 to TRBJ2-3; no clear D. Trimming removed 5 bases at V and 11 bases at J, with 11 bases between. Germline values: CDR1 SGHTA, CDR2 FQGNSA. The CDR3 spans 11 residues. CDR3 loop: CASSLGLGQYF. The CDR3 DNA sequence: TGTGCCAGCAGCCTGGGGTTGGGGCAGTATTTT.

V is TRBV19 and J is TRBJ2-3; D is unclear. With 3 bases removed from V and 4 bases from J, the gap between germline ends came to 8 bases. Germline values: CDR1 LNHDA, CDR2 SQIVND (reference sequence). The CDR3 contains 13 residues. CDR3 protein: CASSIQVSDTQYF. The CDR3 DNA reads TGTGCCAGTAGTATTCAGGTATCAGATACGCAGTATTTT. The variable domain in full, completed from reference TRBV19 and TRBJ2-3, reads DGGITQSPKYLFRKEGQNVTLSCEQNLNHDAMYWYRQDPGQGLRLIYYSQIVNDFQKGDIAEGYSVSREKKESFPLTVTSAQKNPTAFYLCASSIQVSDTQYFGPGTRLTVL.

V is TRBV6-1 and J is TRBJ1-4; D is perhaps TRBD1 (5 bases). The CDR3 loop spans 16 amino acids. Trimming took 0 bases from V and 4 from J, leaving 12 bases between them. Germline CDR1 reads MNHNS; CDR2 reads SASEGT. For the CDR3, the DNA is TGTGCCAGCAGTGAAGCCCCCGACAGCCTTAATGAAAAACTGTTTTTT. This translates into CASSEAPDSLNEKLFF.

The chain combines TRBV5-6 with TRBJ2-5, with a tentative D call TRBD1 (5 bases). The V and J ends lost 1 base and 5 bases respectively, with 15 bases between them. The length of the CDR3 is 15 residues. The germline V gene encodes CDR1 SGHDT and CDR2 YYEEEE. CDR3 DNA: TGTGCCAGCAGCTTGATAGCAGGGCCGGTGGAGACCCAGTACTTC. Residues: CASSLIAGPVETQYF. Filled out from reference TRBV5-6 and TRBJ2-5, the complete variable domain reads DAGVTQSPTHLIKTRGQQVTLRCSPKSGHDTVSWYQQALGQGPQFIFQYYEEEERQRGNFPDRFSGHQFPNYSSELNVNALLLGDSALYLCASSLIAGPVETQYFGPGTRLLVL.

The rearrangement uses TRBV7-9 and TRBJ2-7; D remains unclear. The length of the CDR3 is 11 residues. Germline CDR1 is SEHNR and CDR2 is FQNEAQ (reference sequence). The V end was cut by 3 bases, the J end by 6 bases, with 6 bases between. The CDR3 bases are TGTGCCAGCAGCTTCTACGGCGAGCAGTACTTC. It yields the protein CASSFYGEQYF.

The gene calls are TRBV11-1 and TRBJ2-7; D uncertain. Between the trimmed V and J ends, which lost 4 bases and 3 bases, there was a span of 4 bases. Looked up from germline, CDR1 is SGHAT and CDR2 is FQDESV (reference sequence). The CDR3 has 11 residues. CDR3 region: CASSWGYEQYF. The CDR3 nucleotides are TGTGCCAGCAGCTGGGGCTACGAGCAGTACTTC.

V and J are TRBV28 and TRBJ2-2; 9 bases are shared with TRBD1. The CDR3 has 19 residues. V was pared by 4 bases and J by 3 bases, with 15 bases of the junction left unmatched. CDR1 and CDR2 (germline): MDHEN, SYDVKM. Here the CDR3 DNA reads TGTGCCAGCAGTTCCTGGGACAGGGTGTGGGTAGGAGACACCGGGGAGCTGTTTTTT. It specifies CASSSWDRVWVGDTGELFF. Combining the CDR3 with reference TRBV28 and TRBJ2-2 gives the whole variable domain DVKVTQSSRYLVKRTGEKVFLECVQDMDHENMFWYRQDPGLGLRLIYFSYDVKMKEKGDIPEGYSVSREKKERFSLILESASTNQTSMYLCASSSWDRVWVGDTGELFFGEGSRLTVL.

The V gene is TRBV13, the J gene TRBJ2-7, with 7 bases aligning to TRBD2. The CDR3 is 11 amino acids. After removal of 5 bases from V and 6 bases from J, the junction contained 1 base not matched to a gene. Per the germline V gene, CDR1 is PRHDT and CDR2 is FYEKMQ (reference sequence). CDR3 loop: CASSAGVEQYF. CDR3 nucleotide sequence: TGTGCCAGCAGCGCGGGGGTCGAGCAGTACTTC.

This clone appeared a few times. This sequence joins TRBV28 and TRBJ2-7; D unresolved. V was clipped by 3 bases and J by 5 bases, with 8 bases between them. The germline CDR1 and CDR2 sequences are MDHEN and SYDVKM. This CDR3 spans 12 amino acids. The CDR3 DNA reads TGTGCCAGCAGTTTTCGGGTGGACGAGCAGTACTTC. It specifies CASSFRVDEQYF.

This chain uses TRBV15 with TRBJ2-3; the D call may be TRBD1 or TRBD2 (5 bases each). The CDR3 totals 15 residues. V gave up 4 bases and J gave up 4 bases, with 15 bases separating them. The germline CDR1 and CDR2 sequences are LNHNV and YYDKDF (reference sequence). The CDR3 protein is CATSKGTRGADTQYF. CDR3 nucleotide sequence: TGTGCCACCAGCAAGGGGACCCGAGGGGCAGATACGCAGTATTTT. Drawing the rest from reference TRBV15 and TRBJ2-3, the complete variable domain is DAMVIQNPRYQVTQFGKPVTLSCSQTLNHNVMYWYQQKSSQAPKLLFHYYDKDFNNEADTPDNFQSRRPNTSFCFLDIRSPGLGDTAMYLCATSKGTRGADTQYFGPGTRLTVL.

DNA for the CDR3: TGCGCCAGCAGCTTAAACGGACTAGCGGAGAGGAGATACAATGAGCAGTTCTTC. Translation: CASSLNGLAERRYNEQFF. The chain is built from TRBV5-1 and TRBJ2-1; 10 bases align to TRBD2. Germline trimming cut 2 bases from V and 4 bases from J; bases unmatched to any gene: 12. The CDR3 totals 18 residues. Germline CDR1 and CDR2: SGHRS and YFSETQ.

The chain links TRBV4-3 to TRBJ2-7; the D gene is possibly TRBD1 (5 bases). Germline V gene data show CDR1 as LGHNA and CDR2 as YSLEER. The CDR3 is 17 residues long. V was cut by 0 bases and J by 0 bases, with 15 bases left in between. The CDR3 is CASSQDSQGEVSYEQYF. The CDR3 bases are TGCGCCAGCAGCCAAGATAGTCAGGGCGAGGTCTCCTACGAGCAGTACTTC.

The V and J genes are TRBV5-4 and TRBJ2-7; maybe TRBD2 (7 bases). This CDR3 has 16 residues. Germline-derived CDR1 and CDR2 are SGHNT and YYREEE (reference sequence). V was cut by 2 bases and J by 5 bases, with 20 bases left in between. The DNA of the CDR3 is TGTGCCAGCAGCTTAGATGGGCTAGGGGGGGTGAACGAGCAGTACTTC. It yields the protein CASSLDGLGGVNEQYF.

The gene calls are TRBV11-3 and TRBJ2-7, with 13 bases identical to TRBD2. There are 19 residues in the CDR3. Trimming at V came to 5 bases and at J to 1 base, leaving 14 bases not matched to a gene. Germline lookup yields CDR1 SGHNT and CDR2 YENEEA. Here the CDR3 reads CASSAKAGLAGLPSYEQYF. The CDR3 DNA sequence: TGTGCCAGCAGCGCAAAGGCGGGACTAGCGGGACTTCCTTCCTACGAGCAGTACTTC.

The rearrangement uses TRBV4-3 and TRBJ2-1, with D possibly TRBD2 on 5 matching bases. Germline assignment: CDR1 LGHNA and CDR2 YSLEER. V was trimmed by 4 bases and J by 8 bases, leaving 21 bases between them. This CDR3 spans 16 amino acids. The CDR3 region has the DNA TGCGCCAGCAGCCTTCAAGAGGACTCGGGTGGAGATGAGCAGTTCTTC. As protein: CASSLQEDSGGDEQFF.

The CDR3 sequence: CASSDTNEQFF. In DNA, the CDR3 is TGTGCCAGCAGCGATACCAATGAGCAGTTCTTC. The chain recombines TRBV9 with TRBJ2-1; unclear D gene. The germline V gene has CDR1 SGDLS and CDR2 YYNGEE. The CDR3 has 11 residues. The V and J ends lost 3 bases and 6 bases respectively, with 4 bases between them. Complete variable domain (other parts from reference TRBV9 and TRBJ2-1): DSGVTQTPKHLITATGQRVTLRCSPRSGDLSVYWYQQSLDQGLQFLIQYYNGEERAKGNILERFSAQQFPDLHSELNLSSLELGDSALYFCASSDTNEQFFGPGTRLTVL.

This chain uses TRBV6-5 with TRBJ1-2, with a weak D call TRBD1 (6 bases). Germline loops: CDR1 MNHEY, CDR2 SVGAGI. The V and J ends lost 6 bases and 4 bases respectively, with 12 bases between them. CDR3 size: 13 residues. CDR3 in DNA: TGTGCCAGCAGCGAACAGGGACCCTATGGCTACACCTTC. Translated, it gives CASSEQGPYGYTF.

This clone was seen a handful of times. CDR3 region: CASSEMQGARNEQFF. For the CDR3, the DNA is TGTGCCAGCAGTGAAATGCAGGGGGCTAGGAATGAGCAGTTCTTC. The chain recombines TRBV2 with TRBJ2-1, with TRBD1 matching 8 bases. The length of the CDR3 is 15 residues. The germline V gene has CDR1 SNHLY and CDR2 FYNNEI. Trimming cost V 2 bases and J 7 bases; bases outside gene matches: 7.

This rearrangement joins TRBV7-2 to TRBJ1-1; tentative D call: TRBD1 (5 bases). V lost 1 base and J lost 7, with 13 bases in between. Per the germline V gene, CDR1 is SGHTA and CDR2 is FQGNSA. CDR3 length equals 14 residues. The CDR3 nucleotides read TGTGCCAGCAGCTTAGATGGTTCGGGGGGTGAAGCTTTCTTT. Protein sequence: CASSLDGSGGEAFF.

The chain employs TRBV7-9 and TRBJ1-2; D remains unclear. The CDR3 is 13 residues long. Between the trimmed V and J ends, which lost 2 bases and 2 bases, there was a span of 6 bases. Germline assignment: CDR1 SEHNR and CDR2 FQNEAQ (reference sequence). The CDR3 sequence: CASSLIGNYGYTF. CDR3 DNA: TGTGCCAGCAGCTTAATCGGGAACTATGGCTACACCTTC.

This chain connects TRBV18 to TRBJ1-3, with a possible D match to TRBD1 (5 bases). Trimming removed 8 bases from V and 0 bases from J, with 11 bases in between. The CDR3 totals 14 residues. Germline assignment: CDR1 KGHSH and CDR2 LQKENI. The CDR3 DNA reads TGTGCCAGCCGACAGATACTCTCTGGAAACACCATATATTTT. Its protein is CASRQILSGNTIYF.

This chain joins TRBV5-4 and TRBJ2-3; 12 positions agree with TRBD2. The V and J ends lost 4 bases and 6 bases, in that order; junction bases with no gene match: 9. The CDR3 has 16 amino acids. CDR1 SGHNT and CDR2 YYREEE come from the germline V gene (reference sequence). Here the CDR3 DNA reads TGTGCCAGCAGCACCGGACTAGCGGGGAGCGGGGATACGCAGTATTTT. This encodes CASSTGLAGSGDTQYF.

V usage is TRBV6-1 and J usage is TRBJ1-2, with TRBD1 matching 10 bases. This CDR3 has 14 residues. CDR1 is MNHNS and CDR2 is SASEGT in the germline V gene. The J segment lost 3 bases and the V segment lost 5 bases, leaving 3 bases of the junction unmatched. The CDR3 nucleotides read TGTGCCAGCAGTCAGACAGGGGGCGACTATGGCTACACCTTC. Protein sequence: CASSQTGGDYGYTF.

J is TRBJ2-2 and V is TRBV28; 7 nucleotides agree with TRBD1. CDR1 is MDHEN, CDR2 SYDVKM, per germline. The V and J ends lost 6 bases and 2 bases, in that order; junction bases with no gene match: 9. The CDR3 covers 16 residues. CDR3 DNA sequence: TGTGCCAGCAGACAACCTCGGACAGGCAACACCGGGGAGCTGTTTTTT. It specifies CASRQPRTGNTGELFF.

This clone was picked up a small number of times. The chain links TRBV7-8 to TRBJ2-1; D might be TRBD1 (5 bases). The CDR3 is 15 residues long. The V gene's germline CDR1 is SGHVS and CDR2 FQNEAQ. V was pared by 4 bases and J by 4 bases, with 14 bases between. The CDR3: CASSSRWGLYNEQFF. The CDR3 region has the DNA TGTGCCAGCAGCTCGCGATGGGGCCTGTACAATGAGCAGTTCTTC.